Below are 5 T cell receptor beta chains sequenced from a single sample in a study of blood T cell repertoires in COVID-19. Profiled with immunoSEQ multiplex PCR; TCRdb holds only in-frame clones, not every one. The sample comprises a few hundred thousand clones, 84% of which are singletons, and approximately 4% rests with the top ten. Sequenced: PBMCs or T cells enriched from blood (not recorded which). Receptor source: a man younger than 45 with acute COVID-19.

J is TRBJ2-1 and V is TRBV5-6, with TRBD2 matching 9 bases. CDR3 size: 19 residues. V lost 0 bases to trimming and J lost 4 bases; unmatched junction nucleotides: 14. CDR1 and CDR2 from the germline V gene are SGHDT and YYEEEE. The DNA for the CDR3 is TGTGCCAGCAGCTTGGAATTGCTGACTAGCGGATACAAGTACAATGAGCAGTTCTTC. Translating gives CASSLELLTSGYKYNEQFF.

The J gene is TRBJ1-6, the V gene TRBV6-5; 7 bases are a match to TRBD1. Germline-derived CDR1 and CDR2 are MNHEY and SVGAGI. J lost 7 bases, V lost 8 bases, and 8 bases had no gene match. The CDR3 runs 14 residues. CDR3 coding DNA: TGTGCCAGCGGACCGGGACAGTCGAATTCACCCCTCCACTTT. This encodes CASGPGQSNSPLHF.

Here the CDR3 DNA reads TGTGCCATCAGTGAGTCTTCCACGGGGATAGACATTCAGTACTTC. Protein product: CAISESSTGIDIQYF. The V gene is TRBV10-3, the J gene TRBJ2-4, with a weak D call TRBD2 (5 bases). The CDR3 loop spans 15 amino acids. Deletions cut 0 bases from V and 8 bases from J, with 14 bases between. Germline V gives CDR1 ENHRY, CDR2 SYGVKD.

J is TRBJ2-7 and V is TRBV6-5; D possibly corresponds to TRBD2 (5 bases). Germline CDR1 reads MNHEY; CDR2 reads SVGAGI. The CDR3 sequence is 14 residues long. The ends were cut back, 5 bases at V and 1 base at J, with 12 bases in the middle. The CDR3 sequence is CASSPGGPSYEQYV. In DNA form, the CDR3 reads TGTGCCAGCAGTCCAGGAGGTCCGTCCTACGAGCAGTACGTC.

The rearrangement joins TRBV4-1 to TRBJ1-5; 10 positions agree with TRBD1. Germline CDR1 MGHRA, CDR2 YSYEKL. With V trimmed by 1 base and J by 7 bases, 13 bases remained unmatched. This CDR3 is 18 amino acids long. CDR3 region: CASSQAGQGLEVNQPQHF. The DNA of the CDR3 is TGCGCCAGCAGCCAAGCGGGACAGGGGCTTGAGGTCAACCAGCCCCAGCATTTT.